A selection of T cell receptor beta chains follows, all from one sample in a study of T cell responses to AZD1222 COVID-19 vaccine. TCRdb's copy holds only in-frame clones and misses some; the assay was immunoSEQ multiplex PCR. The table has around 120,000 clones, around nine tenths seen once. The sequenced sample was peripheral blood, obtained on day 0 of AZD1222 vaccination. Receptors originate from an adult in good health. The CDR3 runs from the conserved cysteine through the conserved F or W. D genes are given only for firm matches. Some rows have no size entry. The others give once, few or many, or a class for an expanded clone.

V gene	clone size	D gene	J gene	CDR3 DNA	CDR3 protein
TRBV6-5	-	-	TRBJ2-5	TGTGCCAGCAGTTACTCCCCAGGGAGCGAGACCCAGTACTTC	CASSYSPGSETQYF
TRBV5-4	-	TRBD2	TRBJ2-5	TGTGCCAGCAGCTCCATGGGCAGCGGGGGGGATCAAGAGACCCAGTACTTC	CASSSMGSGGDQETQYF
TRBV9	-	TRBD1	TRBJ2-7	TGTGCCAGCAGCGTAGGGGGGACAGCCGCCTACGAGCAGTACTTC	CASSVGGTAAYEQYF
TRBV18	-	-	TRBJ1-4	TGTGCCAGCTCACCGAGGAGTAGCTGGTCCGCAACTAATGAAAAACTGTTTTTT	CASSPRSSWSATNEKLFF
TRBV3-1/TRBV3-2	-	-	TRBJ1-6	TGTGCCAGCAGCCAAGAGGGCCAGAGCTCCTATAATTCACCCCTCCACTTT	CASSQEGQSSYNSPLHF
TRBV7-8	-	TRBD2	TRBJ2-7	TGTGCCAGCAGCTTAAGACTAGCGGACTACGAGCAGTACTTC	CASSLRLADYEQYF
TRBV11-3	-	-	TRBJ2-3	TGTGCCAGCAGCTTAGGCGCAAGGTCTAGCACAGATACGCAGTATTTT	CASSLGARSSTDTQYF
TRBV7-9	-	TRBD1	TRBJ2-6	TGTGCCAGCAGCTTAGTACAGGGGCCTGGGGCCAACGTCCTGACTTTC	CASSLVQGPGANVLTF
TRBV5-4	-	-	TRBJ1-1	TGTGCCAGCAGCTGGGGGACTGAAGCTTTCTTT	CASSWGTEAFF
TRBV5-5	-	-	TRBJ2-7	TGTGCCAGCAGCTTGGCTGGGACGGGGTCCTACGAGCAGTACTTC	CASSLAGTGSYEQYF
TRBV9	-	-	TRBJ2-6	TGTGCCAGCAGCGTAGCTACATCAGGATCCGGGGCCAACGTCCTGACTTTC	CASSVATSGSGANVLTF
TRBV30	few	-	TRBJ1-5	TGTGCCTGGAGTGAGGGAGTAGGCAATCAGCCCCAGCATTTT	CAWSEGVGNQPQHF
TRBV5-4	few	-	TRBJ2-7	TGTGCCAGCAGTTCGAGGGGGAGAGACTACGAGCAGTACTTC	CASSSRGRDYEQYF
TRBV5-1	-	TRBD1	TRBJ1-4	TGCGCCAGCAGCTATCAGGGGGCTAATGAAAAACTGTTTTTT	CASSYQGANEKLFF
TRBV2	-	-	TRBJ1-4	TGTGCCAGCAGTGACTCCGGGACAAATAATGAAAAACTGTTTTTT	CASSDSGTNNEKLFF
TRBV5-1	few	-	TRBJ1-1	TGCGCCAGCAGCGAAGACACTATGAACACTGAAGCTTTCTTT	CASSEDTMNTEAFF
TRBV15	-	TRBD1	TRBJ2-2	TGTGCCACCAGCAGAGGTCGGACAGGGGGCACCGGGGAGCTGTTTTTT	CATSRGRTGGTGELFF
TRBV9	-	-	TRBJ1-4	TGTGCCAGCAGCGTAGGTTTGGCCCCGGGAGAAAAACTGTTTTTT	CASSVGLAPGEKLFF
TRBV28	-	-	TRBJ1-4	TGTGCCAGCAGTTTAAGTTTGTCAGGGAGGGAAAAACTGTTTTTT	CASSLSLSGREKLFF